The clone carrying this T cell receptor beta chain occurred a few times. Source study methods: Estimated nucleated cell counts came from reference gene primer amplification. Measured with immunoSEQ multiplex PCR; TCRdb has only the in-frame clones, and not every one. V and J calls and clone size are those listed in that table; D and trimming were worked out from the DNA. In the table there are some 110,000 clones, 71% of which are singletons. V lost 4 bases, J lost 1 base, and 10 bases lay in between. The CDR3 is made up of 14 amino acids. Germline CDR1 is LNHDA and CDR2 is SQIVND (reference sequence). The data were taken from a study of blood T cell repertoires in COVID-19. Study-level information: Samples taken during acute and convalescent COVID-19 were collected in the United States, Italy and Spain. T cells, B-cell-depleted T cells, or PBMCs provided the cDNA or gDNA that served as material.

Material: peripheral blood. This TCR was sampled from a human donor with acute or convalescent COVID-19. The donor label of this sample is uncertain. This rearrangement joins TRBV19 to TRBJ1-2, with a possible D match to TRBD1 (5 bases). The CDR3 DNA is TGTGCCAGTAGTAACCCCCAGGGTAACTATGGCTACACCTTC. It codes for CASSNPQGNYGYTF. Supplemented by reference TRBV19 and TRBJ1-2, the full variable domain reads DGGITQSPKYLFRKEGQNVTLSCEQNLNHDAMYWYRQDPGQGLRLIYYSQIVNDFQKGDIAEGYSVSREKKESFPLTVTSAQKNPTAFYLCASSNPQGNYGYTFGSGTRLTVV.